The clone carrying this T cell receptor (beta chain) is a singleton in its sample. This specimen comes from a study of T cell changes during pregnancy in multiple sclerosis. The method was immunoSEQ multiplex PCR; TCRdb's version includes in-frame clones alone and lacks a portion of them. This table has 57,000 or so clones, approximately 88% appearing once. The CDR3 loop spans 18 amino acids. The V and J ends lost 6 bases and 3 bases, in that order; junction bases with no gene match: 16. Germline V gene sequence: CDR1 MDHEN, CDR2 SYDVKM. The chain combines TRBV28 with TRBJ2-7, with TRBD1 matching 11 bases. The sequence came from a female donor with multiple sclerosis, enrolled in a pregnancy study. The sample here was peripheral blood, taken in the first trimester of pregnancy. This chain's CDR3 is CASSGTGGRITSSYEQYF. The DNA for the CDR3 is TGTGCCAGCAGCGGGACAGGGGGAAGAATAACTAGCAGCTACGAGCAGTACTTC. The entire variable domain, with the rest obtained from reference TRBV28 and TRBJ2-7, is as follows: DVKVTQSSRYLVKRTGEKVFLECVQDMDHENMFWYRQDPGLGLRLIYFSYDVKMKEKGDIPEGYSVSREKKERFSLILESASTNQTSMYLCASSGTGGRITSSYEQYFGPGTRLTVT.